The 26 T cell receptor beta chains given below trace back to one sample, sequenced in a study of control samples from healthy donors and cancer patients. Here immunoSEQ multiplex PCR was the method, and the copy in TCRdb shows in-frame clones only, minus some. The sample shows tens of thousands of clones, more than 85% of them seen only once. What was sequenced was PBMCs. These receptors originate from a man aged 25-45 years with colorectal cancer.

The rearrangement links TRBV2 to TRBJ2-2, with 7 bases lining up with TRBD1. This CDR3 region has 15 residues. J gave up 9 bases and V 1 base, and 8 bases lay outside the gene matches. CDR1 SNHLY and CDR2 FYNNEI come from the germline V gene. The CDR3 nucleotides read TGTGCCAGCAGTGAAGGGTACAGGGGACGCCGGGAGCTGTTTTTT. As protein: CASSEGYRGRRELFF. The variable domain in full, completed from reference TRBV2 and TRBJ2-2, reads EPEVTQTPSHQVTQMGQEVILRCVPISNHLYFYWYRQILGQKVEFLVSFYNNEISEKSEIFDDQFSVERPDGSNFTLKIRSTKLEDSAMYFCASSEGYRGRRELFFGEGSRLTVL.

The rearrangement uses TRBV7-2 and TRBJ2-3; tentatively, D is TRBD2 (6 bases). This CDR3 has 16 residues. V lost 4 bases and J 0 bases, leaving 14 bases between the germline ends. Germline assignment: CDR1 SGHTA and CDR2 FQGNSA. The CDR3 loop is CASSYPGLTSTDTQYF. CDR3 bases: TGTGCCAGCAGCTATCCGGGACTCACAAGCACAGATACGCAGTATTTT. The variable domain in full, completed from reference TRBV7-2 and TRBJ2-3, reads GAGVSQSPSNKVTEKGKDVELRCDPISGHTALYWYRQSLGQGLEFLIYFQGNSAPDKSGLPSDRFSAERTGGSVSTLTIQRTQQEDSAVYLCASSYPGLTSTDTQYFGPGTRLTVL.

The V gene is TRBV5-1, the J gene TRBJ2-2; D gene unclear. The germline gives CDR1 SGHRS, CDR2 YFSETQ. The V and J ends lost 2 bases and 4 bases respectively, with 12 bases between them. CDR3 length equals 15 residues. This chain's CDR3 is CASSFVGSTTGELFF. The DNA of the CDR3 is TGCGCCAGCAGCTTTGTTGGTTCCACCACCGGGGAGCTGTTTTTT.

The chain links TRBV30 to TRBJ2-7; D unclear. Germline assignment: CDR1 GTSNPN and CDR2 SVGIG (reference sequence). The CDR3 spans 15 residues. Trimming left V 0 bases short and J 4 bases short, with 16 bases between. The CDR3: CAWSVPRESPYEQYF. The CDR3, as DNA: TGTGCCTGGAGTGTACCGAGAGAGAGTCCATACGAGCAGTACTTC.

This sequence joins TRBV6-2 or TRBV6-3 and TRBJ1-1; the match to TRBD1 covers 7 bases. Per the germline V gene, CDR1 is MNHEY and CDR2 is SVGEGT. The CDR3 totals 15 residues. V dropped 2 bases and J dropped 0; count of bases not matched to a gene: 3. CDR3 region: CASSYRGLVNTEAFF. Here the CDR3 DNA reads TGTGCCAGCAGTTACAGGGGGCTGGTGAACACTGAAGCTTTCTTT.

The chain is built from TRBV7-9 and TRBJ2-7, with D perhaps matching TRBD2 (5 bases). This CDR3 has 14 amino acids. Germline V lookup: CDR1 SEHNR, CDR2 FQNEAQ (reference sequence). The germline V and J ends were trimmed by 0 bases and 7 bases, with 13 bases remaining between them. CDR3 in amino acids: CASSLADNSGEQYF. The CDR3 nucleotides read TGTGCCAGCAGCTTAGCAGACAATTCGGGGGAGCAGTACTTC.

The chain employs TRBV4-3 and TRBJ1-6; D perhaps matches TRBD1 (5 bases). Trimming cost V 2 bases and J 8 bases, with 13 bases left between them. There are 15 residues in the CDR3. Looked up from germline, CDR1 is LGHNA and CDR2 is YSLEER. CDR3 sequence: CASSQNRQIDSPLHF. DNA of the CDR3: TGCGCCAGCAGCCAAAACAGACAGATAGATTCACCCCTCCACTTT.

In DNA, the CDR3 is TGTGCCAGCAGTGTGGGGGAGGGTACGCAGCCCCAGCATTTT. Encoded protein: CASSVGEGTQPQHF. The chain links TRBV2 to TRBJ1-5; perhaps TRBD1 as D (5 bases). This CDR3 comprises 14 residues. Germline assignment: CDR1 SNHLY and CDR2 FYNNEI. The germline V and J ends were trimmed by 4 bases and 7 bases, with 14 bases remaining between them.

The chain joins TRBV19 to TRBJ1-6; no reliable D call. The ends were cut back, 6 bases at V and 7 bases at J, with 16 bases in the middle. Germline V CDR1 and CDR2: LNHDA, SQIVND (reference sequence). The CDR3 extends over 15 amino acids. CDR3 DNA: TGTGCCAGTAGCTCAACGGACCTCCTCAATTCACCCCTCCACTTT. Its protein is CASSSTDLLNSPLHF.

The CDR3 DNA reads TGTGCCAGCAGTTCGGGGGACAGGGGTTTCACCGGGGAGCTGTTTTTT. Translated, it gives CASSSGDRGFTGELFF. The chain joins TRBV6-5 to TRBJ2-2; 10 positions match TRBD1. V dropped 4 bases and J dropped 4; count of bases not matched to a gene: 6. The germline gives CDR1 MNHEY, CDR2 SVGAGI. The CDR3 contains 16 residues.

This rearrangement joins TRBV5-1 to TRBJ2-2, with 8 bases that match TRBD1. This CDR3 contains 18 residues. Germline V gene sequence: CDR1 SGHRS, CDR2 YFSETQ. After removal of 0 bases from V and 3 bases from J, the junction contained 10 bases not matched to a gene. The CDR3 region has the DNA TGCGCCAGCAGCTTGGGATGGTTCCAGGGGGCCGACACCGGGGAGCTGTTTTTT. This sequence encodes CASSLGWFQGADTGELFF.

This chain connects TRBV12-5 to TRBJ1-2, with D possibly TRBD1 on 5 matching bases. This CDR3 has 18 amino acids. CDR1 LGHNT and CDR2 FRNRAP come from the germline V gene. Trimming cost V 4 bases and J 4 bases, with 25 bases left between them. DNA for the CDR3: TGTGCTAGTGGTTCACCCGAGAGGGTAGGGACCCCTGGCTATGGCTACACCTTC. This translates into CASGSPERVGTPGYGYTF. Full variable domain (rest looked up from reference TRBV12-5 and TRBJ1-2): DARVTQTPRHKVTEMGQEVTMRCQPILGHNTVFWYRQTMMQGLELLAYFRNRAPLDDSGMPKDRFSAEMPDATLATLKIQPSEPRDSAVYFCASGSPERVGTPGYGYTFGSGTRLTVV.

The CDR3 reads CASSMSLETSGGETQYF. The CDR3 DNA is TGTGCCAGTAGTATGAGTTTAGAGACTAGCGGGGGGGAGACCCAGTACTTC. V is TRBV19 and J is TRBJ2-5; 13 positions agree with TRBD2. Unmatched junction bases numbered 9, after V lost 3 bases and J lost 5 bases. This CDR3 region has 17 residues. Germline V gene sequence: CDR1 LNHDA, CDR2 SQIVND (reference sequence).

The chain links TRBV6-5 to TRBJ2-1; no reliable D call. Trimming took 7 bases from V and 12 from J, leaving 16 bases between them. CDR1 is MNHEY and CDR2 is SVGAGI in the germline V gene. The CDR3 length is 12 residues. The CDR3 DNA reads TGTGCCAGCACCCCAAGTGTATGGGGGCAGTTCTTC. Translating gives CASTPSVWGQFF.

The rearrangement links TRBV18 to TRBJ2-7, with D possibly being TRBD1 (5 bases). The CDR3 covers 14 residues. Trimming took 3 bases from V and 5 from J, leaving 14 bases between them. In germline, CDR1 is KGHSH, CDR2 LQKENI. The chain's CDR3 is CASSPITGYHEQYF. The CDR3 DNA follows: TGTGCCAGCTCACCTATAACAGGTTATCACGAGCAGTACTTC.

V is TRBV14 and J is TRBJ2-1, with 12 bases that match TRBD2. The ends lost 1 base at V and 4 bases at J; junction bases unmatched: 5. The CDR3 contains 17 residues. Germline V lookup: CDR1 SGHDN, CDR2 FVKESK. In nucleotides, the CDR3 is TGTGCCAGCAGCCAAGTCCCACTAGCGGGGGGATACAATGAGCAGTTCTTC. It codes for CASSQVPLAGGYNEQFF.

The CDR3 region has the DNA TGTGCCAGCAGCTCGCCCGACAGGGTCCACTACAATGAGCAGTTCTTC. The encoded protein is CASSSPDRVHYNEQFF. V gene TRBV7-9 combines with J gene TRBJ2-1, with 7 nucleotides matching TRBD1. CDR3 size: 16 residues. Germline loops: CDR1 SEHNR, CDR2 FQNEAQ (reference sequence). After removal of 4 bases from V and 3 bases from J, the junction contained 9 bases not matched to a gene.

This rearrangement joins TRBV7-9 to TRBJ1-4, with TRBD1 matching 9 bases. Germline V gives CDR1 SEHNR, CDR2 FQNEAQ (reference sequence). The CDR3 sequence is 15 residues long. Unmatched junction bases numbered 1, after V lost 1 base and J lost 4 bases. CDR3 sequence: CASSLGDRDNEKLFF. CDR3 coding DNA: TGTGCCAGCAGCTTAGGGGACAGGGATAATGAAAAACTGTTTTTT.

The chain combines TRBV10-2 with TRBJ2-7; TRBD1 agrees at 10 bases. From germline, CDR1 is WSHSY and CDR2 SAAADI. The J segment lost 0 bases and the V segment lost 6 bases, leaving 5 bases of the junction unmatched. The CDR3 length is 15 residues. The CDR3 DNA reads TGCGCCAGCAGGGCCGGGACAGGGGCCTCCTACGAGCAGTACTTC. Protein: CASRAGTGASYEQYF.

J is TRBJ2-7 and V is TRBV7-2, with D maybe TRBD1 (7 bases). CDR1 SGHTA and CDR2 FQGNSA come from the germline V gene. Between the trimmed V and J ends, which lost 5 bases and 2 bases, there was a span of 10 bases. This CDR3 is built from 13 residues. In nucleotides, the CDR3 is TGTGCCAGCAGCGGAGGGGGCGCCTACGAGCAGTACTTC. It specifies CASSGGGAYEQYF.

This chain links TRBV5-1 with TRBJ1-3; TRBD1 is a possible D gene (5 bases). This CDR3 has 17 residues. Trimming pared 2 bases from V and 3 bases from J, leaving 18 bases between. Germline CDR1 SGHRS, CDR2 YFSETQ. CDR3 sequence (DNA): TGCGCCAGCAGCTTCTTTCCCCAACGTGACAGTGGAAACACCATATATTTT. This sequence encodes CASSFFPQRDSGNTIYF.

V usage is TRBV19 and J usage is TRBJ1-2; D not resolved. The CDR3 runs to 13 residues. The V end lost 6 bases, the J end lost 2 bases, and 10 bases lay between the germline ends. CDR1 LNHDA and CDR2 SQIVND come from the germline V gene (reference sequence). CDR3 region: CASSPLENYGYTF. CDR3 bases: TGTGCCAGTAGCCCTTTGGAAAACTATGGCTACACCTTC.

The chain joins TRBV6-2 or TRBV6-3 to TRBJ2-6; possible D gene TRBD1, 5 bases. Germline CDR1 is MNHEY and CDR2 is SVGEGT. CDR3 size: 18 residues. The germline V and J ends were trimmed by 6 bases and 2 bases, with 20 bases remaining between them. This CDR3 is CASSQQAPPAPGANVLTF. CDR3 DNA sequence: TGTGCCAGCAGCCAACAGGCACCTCCTGCTCCTGGGGCCAACGTCCTGACTTTC.

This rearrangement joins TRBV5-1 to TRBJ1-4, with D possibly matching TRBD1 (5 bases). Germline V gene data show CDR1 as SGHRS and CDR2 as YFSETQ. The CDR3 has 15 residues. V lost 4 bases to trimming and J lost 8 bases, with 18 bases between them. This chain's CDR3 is CASSPQGSREEKLFF. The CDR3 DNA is TGCGCCAGCAGCCCTCAAGGGTCCAGGGAAGAAAAACTGTTTTTT.

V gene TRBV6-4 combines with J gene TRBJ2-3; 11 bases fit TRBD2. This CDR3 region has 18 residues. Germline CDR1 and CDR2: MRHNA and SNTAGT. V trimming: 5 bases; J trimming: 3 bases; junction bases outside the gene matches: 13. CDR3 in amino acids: CASSQTPIAGGLTDTQYF. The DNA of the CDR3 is TGTGCCAGCAGTCAAACACCTATAGCGGGGGGGCTGACAGATACGCAGTATTTT.

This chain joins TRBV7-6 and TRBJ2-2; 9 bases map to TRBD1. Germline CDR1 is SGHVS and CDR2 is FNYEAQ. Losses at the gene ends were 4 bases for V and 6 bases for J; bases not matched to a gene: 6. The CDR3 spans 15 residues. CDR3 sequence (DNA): TGTGCCAGCAGCTCAATACAGGGGGCGTCCGGGGAGCTGTTTTTT. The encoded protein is CASSSIQGASGELFF. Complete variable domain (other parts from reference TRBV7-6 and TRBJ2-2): GAGVSQSPRYKVTKRGQDVALRCDPISGHVSLYWYRQALGQGPEFLTYFNYEAQQDKSGLPNDRFSAERPEGSISTLTIQRTEQRDSAMYRCASSSIQGASGELFFGEGSRLTVL.